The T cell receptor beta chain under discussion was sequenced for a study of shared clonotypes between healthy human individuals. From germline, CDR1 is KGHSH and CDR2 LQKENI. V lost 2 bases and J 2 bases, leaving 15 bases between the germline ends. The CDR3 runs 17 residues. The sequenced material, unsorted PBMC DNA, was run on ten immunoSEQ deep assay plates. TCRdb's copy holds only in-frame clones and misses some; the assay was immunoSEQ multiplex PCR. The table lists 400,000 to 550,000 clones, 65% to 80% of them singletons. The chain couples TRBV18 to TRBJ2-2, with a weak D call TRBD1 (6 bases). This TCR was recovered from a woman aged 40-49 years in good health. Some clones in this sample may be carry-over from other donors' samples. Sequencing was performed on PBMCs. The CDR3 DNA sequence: TGTGCCAGCTCACCATCGAGTTTGACAGGCAACACCGGGGAGCTGTTTTTT. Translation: CASSPSSLTGNTGELFF.